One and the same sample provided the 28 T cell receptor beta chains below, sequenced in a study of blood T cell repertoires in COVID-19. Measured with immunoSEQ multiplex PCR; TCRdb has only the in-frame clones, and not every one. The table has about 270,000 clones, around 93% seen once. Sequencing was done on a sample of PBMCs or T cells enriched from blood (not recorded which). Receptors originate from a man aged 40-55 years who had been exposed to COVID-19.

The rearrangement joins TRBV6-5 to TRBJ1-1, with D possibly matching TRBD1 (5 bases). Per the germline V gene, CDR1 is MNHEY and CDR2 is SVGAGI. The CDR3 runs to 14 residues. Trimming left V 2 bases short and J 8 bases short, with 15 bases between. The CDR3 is CASSYTQQGPEAFF. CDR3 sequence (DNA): TGTGCCAGCAGTTACACCCAGCAGGGTCCCGAAGCTTTCTTT.

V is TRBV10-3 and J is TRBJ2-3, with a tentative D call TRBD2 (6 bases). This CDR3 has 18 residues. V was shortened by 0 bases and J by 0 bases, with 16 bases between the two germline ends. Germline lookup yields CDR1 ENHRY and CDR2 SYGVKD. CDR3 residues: CAISESSWRDPSTDTQYF. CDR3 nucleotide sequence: TGTGCCATCAGTGAGTCGAGCTGGCGGGATCCTAGCACAGATACGCAGTATTTT.

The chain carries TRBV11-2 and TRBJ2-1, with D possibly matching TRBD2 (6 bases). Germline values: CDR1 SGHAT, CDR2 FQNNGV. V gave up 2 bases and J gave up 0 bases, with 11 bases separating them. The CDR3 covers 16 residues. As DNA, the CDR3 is TGTGCCAGCAGCTTACTTAGCGGAAGCTCCTACAATGAGCAGTTCTTC. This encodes CASSLLSGSSYNEQFF.

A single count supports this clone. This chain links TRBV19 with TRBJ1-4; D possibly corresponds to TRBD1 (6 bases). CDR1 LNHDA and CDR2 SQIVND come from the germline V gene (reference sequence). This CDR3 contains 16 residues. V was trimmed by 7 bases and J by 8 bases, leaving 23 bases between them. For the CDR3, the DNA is TGTGCCAGTACCTATGGGGGCACGCTCCAGATGGAAAAACTGTTTTTT. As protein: CASTYGGTLQMEKLFF.

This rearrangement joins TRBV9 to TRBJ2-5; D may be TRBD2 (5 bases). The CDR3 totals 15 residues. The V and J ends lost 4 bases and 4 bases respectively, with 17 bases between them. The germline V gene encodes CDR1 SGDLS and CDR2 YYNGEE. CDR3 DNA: TGTGCCAGCAGCTTTAGGACTGGAGGCGGAGAGACCCAGTACTTC. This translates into CASSFRTGGGETQYF.

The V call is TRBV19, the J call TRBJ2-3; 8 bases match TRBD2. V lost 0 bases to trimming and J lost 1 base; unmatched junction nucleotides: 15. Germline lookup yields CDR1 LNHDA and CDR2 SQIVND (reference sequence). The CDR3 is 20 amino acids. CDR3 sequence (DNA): TGTGCCAGTAGTATAGATGGCACTAGCGGAGGGGGAGCGCGCACAGATACGCAGTATTTT. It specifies CASSIDGTSGGGARTDTQYF.

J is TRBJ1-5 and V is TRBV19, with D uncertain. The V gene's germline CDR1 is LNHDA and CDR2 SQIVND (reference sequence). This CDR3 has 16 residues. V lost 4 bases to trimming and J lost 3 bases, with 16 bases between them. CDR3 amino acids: CASSKRGPGNNQPQHF. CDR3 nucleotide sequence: TGTGCCAGTAGTAAACGTGGACCCGGGAACAATCAGCCCCAGCATTTT.

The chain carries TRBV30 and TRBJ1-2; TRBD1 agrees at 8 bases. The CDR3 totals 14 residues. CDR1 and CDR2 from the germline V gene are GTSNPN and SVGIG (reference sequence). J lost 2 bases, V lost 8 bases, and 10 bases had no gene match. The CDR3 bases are TGTGCCGGGGAGAGGCACAGGGGGAACTATGGCTACACCTTC. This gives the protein CAGERHRGNYGYTF.

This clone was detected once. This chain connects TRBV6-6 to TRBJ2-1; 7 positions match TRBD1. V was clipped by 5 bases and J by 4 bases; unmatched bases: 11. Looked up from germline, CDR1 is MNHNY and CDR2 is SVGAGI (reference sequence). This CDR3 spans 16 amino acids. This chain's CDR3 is CASSNRGQGTYNEQFF. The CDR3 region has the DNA TGTGCCAGCAGTAACAGGGGCCAGGGTACGTACAATGAGCAGTTCTTC.

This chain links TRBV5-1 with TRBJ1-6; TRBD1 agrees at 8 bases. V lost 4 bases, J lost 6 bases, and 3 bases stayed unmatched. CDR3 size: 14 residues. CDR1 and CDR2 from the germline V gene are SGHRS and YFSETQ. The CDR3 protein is CASSPRGLNSPLHF. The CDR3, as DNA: TGCGCCAGCAGCCCCAGGGGGCTTAATTCACCCCTCCACTTT.

CDR3 sequence: CASSLSSTGKYEQYF. In DNA, the CDR3 is TGTGCCAGCAGCTTAAGCTCGACAGGGAAATACGAGCAGTACTTC. The rearrangement uses TRBV7-2 and TRBJ2-7, with 7 bases that match TRBD1. The CDR3 has 15 residues. The V and J ends lost 2 bases and 4 bases, in that order; junction bases with no gene match: 8. The germline gives CDR1 SGHTA, CDR2 FQGNSA.

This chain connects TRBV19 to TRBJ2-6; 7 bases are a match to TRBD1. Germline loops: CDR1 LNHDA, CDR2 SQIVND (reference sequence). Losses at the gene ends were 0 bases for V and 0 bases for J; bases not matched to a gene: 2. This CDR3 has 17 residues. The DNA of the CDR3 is TGTGCCAGTAGTATAGATTGGGACAGCTCTGGGGCCAACGTCCTGACTTTC. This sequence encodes CASSIDWDSSGANVLTF.

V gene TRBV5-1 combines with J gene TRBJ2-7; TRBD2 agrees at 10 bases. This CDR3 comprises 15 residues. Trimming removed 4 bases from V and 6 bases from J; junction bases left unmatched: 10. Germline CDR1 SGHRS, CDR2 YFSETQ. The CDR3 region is CASSLVLAGTSEQYF. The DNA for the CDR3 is TGCGCCAGCAGCCTTGTACTAGCGGGAACAAGCGAGCAGTACTTC. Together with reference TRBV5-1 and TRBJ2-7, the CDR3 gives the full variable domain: KAGVTQTPRYLIKTRGQQVTLSCSPISGHRSVSWYQQTPGQGLQFLFEYFSETQRNKGNFPGRFSGRQFSNSRSEMNVSTLELGDSALYLCASSLVLAGTSEQYFGPGTRLTVT.

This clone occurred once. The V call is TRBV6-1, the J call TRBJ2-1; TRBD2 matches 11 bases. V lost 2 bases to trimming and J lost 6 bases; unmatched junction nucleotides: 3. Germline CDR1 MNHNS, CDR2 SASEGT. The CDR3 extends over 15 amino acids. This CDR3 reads CASSELGLAVNEQFF. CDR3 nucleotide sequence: TGTGCCAGCAGTGAATTGGGACTAGCGGTCAATGAGCAGTTCTTC.

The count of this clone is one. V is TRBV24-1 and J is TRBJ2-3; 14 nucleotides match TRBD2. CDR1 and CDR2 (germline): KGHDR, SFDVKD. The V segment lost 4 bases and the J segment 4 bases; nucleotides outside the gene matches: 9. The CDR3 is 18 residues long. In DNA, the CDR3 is TGTGCCACCAGTGACCCCGGGACTAGCGGGAGAAGGCCAGATACGCAGTATTTT. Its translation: CATSDPGTSGRRPDTQYF.

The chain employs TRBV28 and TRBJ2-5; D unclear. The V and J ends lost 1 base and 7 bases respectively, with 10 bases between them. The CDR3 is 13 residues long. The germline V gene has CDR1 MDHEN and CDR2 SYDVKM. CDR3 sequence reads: CASSLSRFGTQYF. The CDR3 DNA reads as TGTGCCAGCAGTTTATCCAGGTTTGGGACCCAGTACTTC.

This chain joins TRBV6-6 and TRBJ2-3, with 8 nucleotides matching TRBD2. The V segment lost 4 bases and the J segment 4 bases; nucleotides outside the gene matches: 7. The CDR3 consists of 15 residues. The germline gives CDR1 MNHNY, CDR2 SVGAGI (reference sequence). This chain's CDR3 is CASSSPGLAPDTQYF. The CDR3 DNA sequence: TGTGCCAGCAGTTCCCCTGGACTAGCCCCAGATACGCAGTATTTT.

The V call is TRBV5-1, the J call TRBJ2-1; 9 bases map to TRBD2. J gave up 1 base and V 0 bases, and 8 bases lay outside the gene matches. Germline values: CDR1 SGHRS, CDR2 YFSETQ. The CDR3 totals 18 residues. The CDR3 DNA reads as TGCGCCAGCAGCTTGGCTCCGCGGGAGGGCCGGTCCTACAATGAGCAGTTCTTC. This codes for CASSLAPREGRSYNEQFF.

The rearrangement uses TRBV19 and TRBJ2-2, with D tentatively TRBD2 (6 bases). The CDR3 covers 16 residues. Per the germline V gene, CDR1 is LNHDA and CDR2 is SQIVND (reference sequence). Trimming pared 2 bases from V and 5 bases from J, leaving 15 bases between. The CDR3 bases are TGTGCCAGTAGTATATTTGGGGGAGGACGAACCGGGGAGCTGTTTTTT. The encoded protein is CASSIFGGGRTGELFF.

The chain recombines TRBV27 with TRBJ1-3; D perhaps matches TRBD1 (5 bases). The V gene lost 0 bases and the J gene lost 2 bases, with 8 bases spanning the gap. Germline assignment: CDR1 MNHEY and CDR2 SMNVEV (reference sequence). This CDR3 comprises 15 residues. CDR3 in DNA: TGTGCCAGCAGTTTATCTTGGGGGGCTGGAAACACCATATATTTT. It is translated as CASSLSWGAGNTIYF.

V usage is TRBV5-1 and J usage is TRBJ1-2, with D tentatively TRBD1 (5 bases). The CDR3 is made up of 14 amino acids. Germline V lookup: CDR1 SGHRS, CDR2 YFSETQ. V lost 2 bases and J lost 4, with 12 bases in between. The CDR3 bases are TGCGCCAGCAGCTTAAGTGCAGGGTCCTATGGCTACACCTTC. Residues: CASSLSAGSYGYTF.

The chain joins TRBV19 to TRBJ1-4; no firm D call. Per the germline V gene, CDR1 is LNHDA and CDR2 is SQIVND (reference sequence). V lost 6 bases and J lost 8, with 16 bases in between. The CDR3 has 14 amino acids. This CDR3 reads CASRTQGDGEKLFF. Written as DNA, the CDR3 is TGTGCCAGTAGGACTCAAGGTGACGGGGAAAAACTGTTTTTT.

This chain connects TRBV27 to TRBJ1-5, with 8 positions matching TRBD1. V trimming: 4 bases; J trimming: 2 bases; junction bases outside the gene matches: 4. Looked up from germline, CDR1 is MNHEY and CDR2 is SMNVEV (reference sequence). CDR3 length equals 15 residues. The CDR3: CASSSQGAGNQPQHF. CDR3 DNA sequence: TGTGCCAGCAGTTCTCAGGGGGCCGGCAATCAGCCCCAGCATTTT.

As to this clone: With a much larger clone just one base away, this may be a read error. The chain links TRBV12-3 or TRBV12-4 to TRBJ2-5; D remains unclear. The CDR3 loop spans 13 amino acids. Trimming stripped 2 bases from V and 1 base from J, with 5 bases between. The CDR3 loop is CASSLSLQETQYF. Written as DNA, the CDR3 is TGTGCCAGCAGTTTATCTCTCCAAGAGACCCAGTACTTC.

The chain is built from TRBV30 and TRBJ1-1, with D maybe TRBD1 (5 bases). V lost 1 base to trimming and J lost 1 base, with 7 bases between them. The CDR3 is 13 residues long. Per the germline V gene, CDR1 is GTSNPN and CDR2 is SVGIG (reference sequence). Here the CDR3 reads CAWSAGENTEAFF. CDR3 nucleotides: TGTGCCTGGAGTGCGGGGGAGAACACTGAAGCTTTCTTT.

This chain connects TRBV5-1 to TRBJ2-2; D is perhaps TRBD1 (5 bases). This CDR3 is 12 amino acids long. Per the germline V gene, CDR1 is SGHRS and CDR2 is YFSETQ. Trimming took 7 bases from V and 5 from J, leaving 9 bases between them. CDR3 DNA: TGCGCCAGCGACGACAGAACCGGGGAGCTGTTTTTT. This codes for CASDDRTGELFF.

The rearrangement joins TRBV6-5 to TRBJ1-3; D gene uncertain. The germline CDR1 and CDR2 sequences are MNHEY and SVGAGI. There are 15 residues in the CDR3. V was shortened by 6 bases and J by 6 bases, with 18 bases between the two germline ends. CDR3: CASSRGSEKENTIYF. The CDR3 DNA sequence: TGTGCCAGCAGCCGCGGATCAGAGAAGGAAAACACCATATATTTT.

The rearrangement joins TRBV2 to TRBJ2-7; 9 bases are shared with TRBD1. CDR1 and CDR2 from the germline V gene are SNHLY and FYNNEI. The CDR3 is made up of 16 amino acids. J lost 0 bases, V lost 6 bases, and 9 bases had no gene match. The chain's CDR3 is CASRPFGQGYSYEQYF. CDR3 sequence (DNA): TGTGCCAGCAGACCTTTTGGACAGGGGTACTCCTACGAGCAGTACTTC.